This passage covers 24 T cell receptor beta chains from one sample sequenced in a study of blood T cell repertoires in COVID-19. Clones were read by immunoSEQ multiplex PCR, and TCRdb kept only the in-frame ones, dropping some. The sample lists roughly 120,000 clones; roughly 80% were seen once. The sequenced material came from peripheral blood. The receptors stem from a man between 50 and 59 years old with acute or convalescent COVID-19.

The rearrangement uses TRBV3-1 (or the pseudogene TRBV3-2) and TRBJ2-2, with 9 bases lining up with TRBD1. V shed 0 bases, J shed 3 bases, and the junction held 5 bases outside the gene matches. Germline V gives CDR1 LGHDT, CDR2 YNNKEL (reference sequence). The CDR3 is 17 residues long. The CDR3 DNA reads TGTGCCAGCAGCCAAGATCCCTACAGGGGGCACACCGGGGAGCTGTTTTTT. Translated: CASSQDPYRGHTGELFF.

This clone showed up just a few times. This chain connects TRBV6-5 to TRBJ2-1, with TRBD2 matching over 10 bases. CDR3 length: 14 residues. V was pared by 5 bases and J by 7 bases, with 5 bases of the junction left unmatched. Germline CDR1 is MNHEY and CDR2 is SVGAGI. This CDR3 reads CASSSGGAGNEQFF. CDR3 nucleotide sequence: TGTGCCAGCAGTAGCGGGGGGGCGGGTAATGAGCAGTTCTTC.

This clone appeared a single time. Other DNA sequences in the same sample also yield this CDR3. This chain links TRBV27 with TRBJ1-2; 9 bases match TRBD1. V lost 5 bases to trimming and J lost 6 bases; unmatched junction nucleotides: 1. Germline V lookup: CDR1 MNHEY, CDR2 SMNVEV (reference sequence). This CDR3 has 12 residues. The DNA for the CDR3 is TGTGCCAGCAGTGGACAGGGGAATGGCTACACCTTC. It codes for CASSGQGNGYTF.

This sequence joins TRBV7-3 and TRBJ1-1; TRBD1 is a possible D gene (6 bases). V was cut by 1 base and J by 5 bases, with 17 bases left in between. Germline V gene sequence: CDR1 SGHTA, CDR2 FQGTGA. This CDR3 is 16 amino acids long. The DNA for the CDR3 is TGTGCCAGCAGCTTAAGGCCTGAGGGGCAGGGGACTGAAGCTTTCTTT. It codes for CASSLRPEGQGTEAFF. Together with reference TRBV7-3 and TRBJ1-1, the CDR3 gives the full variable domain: GAGVSQTPSNKVTEKGKYVELRCDPISGHTALYWYRQSLGQGPEFLIYFQGTGAADDSGLPNDRFFAVRPEGSVSTLKIQRTERGDSAVYLCASSLRPEGQGTEAFFGQGTRLTVV.

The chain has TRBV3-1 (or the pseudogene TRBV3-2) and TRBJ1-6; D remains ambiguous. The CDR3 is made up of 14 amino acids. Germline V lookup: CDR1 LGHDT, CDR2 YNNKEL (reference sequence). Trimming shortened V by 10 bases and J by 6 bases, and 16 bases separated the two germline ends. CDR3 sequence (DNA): TGTGCCAACATCCGGGGAGGTTTTAATTCACCCCTCCACTTT. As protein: CANIRGGFNSPLHF.

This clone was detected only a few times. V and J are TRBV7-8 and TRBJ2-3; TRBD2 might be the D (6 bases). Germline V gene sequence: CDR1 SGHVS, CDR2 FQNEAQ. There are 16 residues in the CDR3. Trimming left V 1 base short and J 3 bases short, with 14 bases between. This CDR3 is CASSLVTGRSTDTQYF. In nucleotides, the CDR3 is TGTGCCAGCAGCTTAGTTACGGGGAGGTCAACAGATACGCAGTATTTT.

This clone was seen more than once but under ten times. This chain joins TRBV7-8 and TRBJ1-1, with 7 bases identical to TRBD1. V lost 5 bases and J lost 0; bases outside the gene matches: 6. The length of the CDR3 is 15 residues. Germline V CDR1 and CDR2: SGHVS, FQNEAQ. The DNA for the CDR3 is TGTGCCAGCAGCAGGGACAGAATTATGAACACTGAAGCTTTCTTT. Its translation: CASSRDRIMNTEAFF.

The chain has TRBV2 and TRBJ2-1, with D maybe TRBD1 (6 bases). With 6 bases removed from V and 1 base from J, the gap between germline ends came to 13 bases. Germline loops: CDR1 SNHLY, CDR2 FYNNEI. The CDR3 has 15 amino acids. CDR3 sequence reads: CASRDRQKSYNEQFF. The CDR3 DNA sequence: TGTGCCAGCAGGGACAGACAGAAATCCTACAATGAGCAGTTCTTC. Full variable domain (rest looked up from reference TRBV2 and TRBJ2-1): EPEVTQTPSHQVTQMGQEVILRCVPISNHLYFYWYRQILGQKVEFLVSFYNNEISEKSEIFDDQFSVERPDGSNFTLKIRSTKLEDSAMYFCASRDRQKSYNEQFFGPGTRLTVL.

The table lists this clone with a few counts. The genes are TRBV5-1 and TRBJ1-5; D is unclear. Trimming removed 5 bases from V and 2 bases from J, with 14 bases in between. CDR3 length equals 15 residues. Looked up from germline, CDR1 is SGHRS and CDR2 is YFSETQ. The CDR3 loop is CASSRAGIGNQPQHF. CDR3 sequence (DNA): TGCGCCAGCAGTCGGGCGGGGATCGGCAATCAGCCCCAGCATTTT.

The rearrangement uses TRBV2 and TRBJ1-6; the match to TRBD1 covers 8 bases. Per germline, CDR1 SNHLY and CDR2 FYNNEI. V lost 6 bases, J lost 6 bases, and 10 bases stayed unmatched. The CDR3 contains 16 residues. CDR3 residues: CASRKGNRGTNSPLHF. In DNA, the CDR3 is TGTGCCAGCAGGAAGGGAAACAGGGGGACTAATTCACCCCTCCACTTT.

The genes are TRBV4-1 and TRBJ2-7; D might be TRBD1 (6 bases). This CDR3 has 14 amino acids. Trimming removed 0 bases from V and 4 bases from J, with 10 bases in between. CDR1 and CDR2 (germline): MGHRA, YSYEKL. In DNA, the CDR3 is TGCGCCAGCAGCCAAGAGGGCAGGGGATACGAGCAGTACTTC. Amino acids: CASSQEGRGYEQYF.

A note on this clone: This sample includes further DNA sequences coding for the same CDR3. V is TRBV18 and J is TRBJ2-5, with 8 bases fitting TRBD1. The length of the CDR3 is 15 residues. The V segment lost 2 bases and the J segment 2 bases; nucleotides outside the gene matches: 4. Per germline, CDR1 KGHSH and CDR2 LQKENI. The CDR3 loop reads CASSPSTGDQETQYF. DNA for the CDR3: TGTGCCAGCTCACCATCGACAGGGGATCAAGAGACCCAGTACTTC. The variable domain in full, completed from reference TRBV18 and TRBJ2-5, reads NAGVMQNPRHLVRRRGQEARLRCSPMKGHSHVYWYRQLPEEGLKFMVYLQKENIIDESGMPKERFSAEFPKEGPSILRIQQVVRGDSAAYFCASSPSTGDQETQYFGPGTRLLVL.

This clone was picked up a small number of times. The CDR3 DNA follows: TGTGCCAGCAGCTTAGTTGGGGGCAACACTGAAGCTTTCTTT. It codes for CASSLVGGNTEAFF. The chain uses TRBV11-2 and TRBJ1-1, with D possibly TRBD1 on 6 matching bases. The CDR3 spans 14 residues. The ends were cut back, 1 base at V and 2 bases at J, with 8 bases in the middle. Germline-derived CDR1 and CDR2 are SGHAT and FQNNGV.

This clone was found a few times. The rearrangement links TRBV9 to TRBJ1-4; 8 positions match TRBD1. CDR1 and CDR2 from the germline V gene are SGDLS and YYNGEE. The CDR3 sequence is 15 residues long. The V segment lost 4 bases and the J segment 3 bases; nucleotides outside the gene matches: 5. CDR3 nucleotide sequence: TGTGCCAGCAGCCCCAGACAGGGGCCTAATGAAAAACTGTTTTTT. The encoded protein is CASSPRQGPNEKLFF.

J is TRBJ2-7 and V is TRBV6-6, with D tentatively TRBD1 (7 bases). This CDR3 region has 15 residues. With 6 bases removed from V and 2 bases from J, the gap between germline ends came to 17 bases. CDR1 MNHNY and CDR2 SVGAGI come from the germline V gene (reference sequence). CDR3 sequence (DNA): TGTGCCAGCAGCCGCGGACAGGAGGGGACCTACGAGCAGTACTTC. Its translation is CASSRGQEGTYEQYF.

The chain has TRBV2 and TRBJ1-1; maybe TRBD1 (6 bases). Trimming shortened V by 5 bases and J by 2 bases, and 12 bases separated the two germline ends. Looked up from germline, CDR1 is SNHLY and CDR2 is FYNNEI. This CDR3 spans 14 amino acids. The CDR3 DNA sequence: TGTGCCAGCAGTTCTCAGGGGCCCAACACTGAAGCTTTCTTT. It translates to CASSSQGPNTEAFF.

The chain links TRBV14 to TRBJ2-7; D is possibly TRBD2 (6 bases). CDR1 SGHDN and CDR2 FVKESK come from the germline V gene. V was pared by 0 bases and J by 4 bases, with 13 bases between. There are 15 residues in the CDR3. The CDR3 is CASSQEEGDVYEQYF. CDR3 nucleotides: TGTGCCAGCAGCCAAGAGGAGGGAGACGTTTACGAGCAGTACTTC.

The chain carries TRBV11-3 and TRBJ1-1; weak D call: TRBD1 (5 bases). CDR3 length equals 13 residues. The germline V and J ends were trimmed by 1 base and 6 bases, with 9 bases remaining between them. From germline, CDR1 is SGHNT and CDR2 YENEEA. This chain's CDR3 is CASSLGRGSEAFF. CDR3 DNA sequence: TGTGCCAGCAGCTTAGGACGGGGGTCTGAAGCTTTCTTT.

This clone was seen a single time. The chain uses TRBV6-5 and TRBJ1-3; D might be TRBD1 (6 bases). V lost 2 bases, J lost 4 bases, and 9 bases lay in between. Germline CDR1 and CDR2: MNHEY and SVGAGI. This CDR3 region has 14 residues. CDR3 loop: CASSYLGTGNTIYF. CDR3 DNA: TGTGCCAGCAGTTACCTGGGGACAGGAAACACCATATATTTT.

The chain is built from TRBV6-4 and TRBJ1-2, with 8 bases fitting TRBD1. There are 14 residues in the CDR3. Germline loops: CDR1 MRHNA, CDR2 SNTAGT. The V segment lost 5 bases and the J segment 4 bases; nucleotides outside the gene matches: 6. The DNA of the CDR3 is TGTGCCAGCAGTCCGTCAGGGGGCACCTATGGCTACACCTTC. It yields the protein CASSPSGGTYGYTF.

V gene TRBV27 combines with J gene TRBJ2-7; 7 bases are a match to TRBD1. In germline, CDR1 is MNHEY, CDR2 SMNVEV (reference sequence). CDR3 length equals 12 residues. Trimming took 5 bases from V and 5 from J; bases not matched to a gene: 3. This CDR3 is CASSNRGHEQYF. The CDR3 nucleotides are TGTGCCAGCAGTAACAGGGGCCACGAGCAGTACTTC.

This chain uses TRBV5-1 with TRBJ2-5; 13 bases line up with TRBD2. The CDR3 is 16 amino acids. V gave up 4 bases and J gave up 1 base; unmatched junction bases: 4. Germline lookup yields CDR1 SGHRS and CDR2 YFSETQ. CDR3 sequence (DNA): TGCGCCAGCAGCCCGGGACTAGCGGGACCCCAAGAGACCCAGTACTTC. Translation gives CASSPGLAGPQETQYF. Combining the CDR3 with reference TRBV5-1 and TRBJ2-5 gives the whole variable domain KAGVTQTPRYLIKTRGQQVTLSCSPISGHRSVSWYQQTPGQGLQFLFEYFSETQRNKGNFPGRFSGRQFSNSRSEMNVSTLELGDSALYLCASSPGLAGPQETQYFGPGTRLLVL.

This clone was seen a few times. The CDR3 here is CASSRTGIGNQPQHF. The CDR3 DNA sequence: TGTGCCAGCAGCCGAACAGGGATAGGCAATCAGCCCCAGCATTTT. The V gene is TRBV6-5, the J gene TRBJ1-5; the D gene is possibly TRBD1 (6 bases). The CDR3 contains 15 residues. V was trimmed by 6 bases and J by 2 bases, leaving 14 bases between them. CDR1 is MNHEY, CDR2 SVGAGI, per germline.

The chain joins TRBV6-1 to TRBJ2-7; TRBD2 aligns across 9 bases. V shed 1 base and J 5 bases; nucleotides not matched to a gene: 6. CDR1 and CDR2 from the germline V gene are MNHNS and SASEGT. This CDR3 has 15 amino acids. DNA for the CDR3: TGTGCCAGCAGTGAAGAGGCGGGGGGGCCAAACGAGCAGTACTTC. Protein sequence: CASSEEAGGPNEQYF.